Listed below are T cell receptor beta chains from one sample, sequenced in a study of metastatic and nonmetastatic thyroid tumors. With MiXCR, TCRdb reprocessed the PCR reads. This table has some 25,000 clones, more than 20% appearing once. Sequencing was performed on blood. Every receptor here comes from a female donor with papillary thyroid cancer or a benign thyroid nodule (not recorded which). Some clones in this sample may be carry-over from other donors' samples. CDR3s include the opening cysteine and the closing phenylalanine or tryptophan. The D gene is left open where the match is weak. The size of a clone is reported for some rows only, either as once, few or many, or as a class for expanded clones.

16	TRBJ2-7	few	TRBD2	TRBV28	CASSPIVPAGVREQYF	TGTGCCAGCAGTCCAATAGTTCCAGCGGGAGTACGGGAGCAGTACTTC
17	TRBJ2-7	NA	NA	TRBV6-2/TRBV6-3	CASSYPASFRPDYEQYF	TGTGCCAGCAGTTACCCCGCCTCCTTTCGACCCGACTACGAGCAGTACTTC
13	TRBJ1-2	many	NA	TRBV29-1	CSVELFGLRGYTF	TGCAGCGTTGAGCTGTTTGGGCTTCGCGGCTACACCTTC
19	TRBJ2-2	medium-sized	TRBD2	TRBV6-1	CASSAGTSGRALNTGELFF	TGTGCCAGCAGTGCCGGGACTAGCGGGAGGGCCCTCAACACCGGGGAGCTGTTTTTT
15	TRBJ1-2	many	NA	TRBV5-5	CASENRGIGGYGYTF	TGTGCCAGCGAGAATAGGGGGATCGGGGGCTATGGCTACACCTTC
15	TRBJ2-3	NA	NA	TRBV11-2	CASSSNRVWKDTQYF	TGTGCCAGCAGCTCAAACAGGGTGTGGAAAGATACGCAGTATTTT
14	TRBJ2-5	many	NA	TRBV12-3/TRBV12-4	CASSLEEYQETQYF	TGTGCCAGCAGTTTAGAAGAGTACCAAGAGACCCAGTACTTC
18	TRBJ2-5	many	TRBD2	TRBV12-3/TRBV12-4	CASSLSGSEVAGVETQYF	TGTGCCAGCAGTTTAAGTGGATCTGAAGTAGCGGGAGTGGAGACCCAGTACTTC
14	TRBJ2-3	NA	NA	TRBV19	CASSISSVTDTQYF	TGTGCCAGTAGTATATCCTCAGTCACAGATACGCAGTATTTT
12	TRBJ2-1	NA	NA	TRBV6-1	CASSWTSDEQFF	TGTGCCAGCAGTTGGACGTCGGACGAGCAGTTCTTC
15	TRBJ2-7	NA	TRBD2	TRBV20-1	CSARDPGLVFNEQYF	TGCAGTGCTAGAGATCCGGGACTAGTCTTCAACGAGCAGTACTTC
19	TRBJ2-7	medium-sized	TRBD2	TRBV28	CASSPAGGSRREDQYEQYF	TGTGCCAGCAGCCCAGCGGGGGGGTCTAGGCGGGAGGATCAGTACGAGCAGTACTTC
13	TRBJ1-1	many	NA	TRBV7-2	CASSEGLNTEAFF	TGTGCCAGCAGCGAGGGGCTGAACACTGAAGCTTTCTTT
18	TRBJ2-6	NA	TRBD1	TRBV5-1	CASSAQGQGASGANVLTF	TGCGCCAGCAGCGCCCAGGGACAGGGAGCATCTGGGGCCAACGTCCTGACTTTC
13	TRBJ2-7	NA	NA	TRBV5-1	CASSWGTGSEQHF	NA
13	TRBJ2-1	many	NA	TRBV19	CASSNWTSEEQFF	TGTGCCAGTAGCAATTGGACTTCCGAGGAGCAGTTCTTC
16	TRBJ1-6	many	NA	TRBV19	CASSIVSPAMDSPLHF	TGTGCCAGTAGTATAGTTTCCCCTGCCATGGATTCACCCCTCCACTTT
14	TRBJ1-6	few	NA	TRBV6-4	CASSAGTDNSPLHF	TGTGCCAGCAGCGCCGGGACGGACAATTCACCCCTCCACTTT
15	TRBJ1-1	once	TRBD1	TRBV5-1	CASSLGQGMNTEAFF	TGCGCCAGCAGCTTGGGACAGGGCATGAACACTGAAGCTTTCTTT
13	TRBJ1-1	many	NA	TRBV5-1	CASSLDGQYEAFF	TGCGCCAGCAGCTTGGACGGACAGTATGAAGCTTTCTTT
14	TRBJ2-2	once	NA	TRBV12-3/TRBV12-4	CASSLVGNTGELFF	TGTGCCAGCAGTTTAGTGGGCAACACCGGGGAGCTGTTTTTT
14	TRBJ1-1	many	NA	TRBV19	CASSLPGTIREAFF	TGTGCCAGTAGTCTCCCCGGGACAATCCGGGAGGCTTTCTTT
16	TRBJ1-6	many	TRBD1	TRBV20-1	CSASQMDRVGASPLHF	TGCAGTGCTAGCCAAATGGACAGGGTAGGAGCCTCACCCCTCCACTTT
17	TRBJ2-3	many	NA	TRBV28	CASSFLGVGPTTDTQYF	TGTGCCAGCAGTTTCTTGGGCGTGGGTCCAACCACAGATACGCAGTATTTT
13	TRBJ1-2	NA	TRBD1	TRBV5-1	CASSLQGTDGYTF	TGCGCCAGCAGCTTACAGGGGACCGATGGCTACACCTTC
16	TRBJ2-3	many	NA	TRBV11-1	CASSLAGSGTTDTQYF	TGTGCCAGCAGCTTAGCTGGGTCTGGTACTACAGATACGCAGTATTTT
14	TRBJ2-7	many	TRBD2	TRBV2	CASSRRGGAYEQYF	TGTGCCAGCAGTCGGCGCGGGGGGGCTTACGAGCAGTACTTC
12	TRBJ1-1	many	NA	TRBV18	CASSPQGIEAFF	TGTGCCAGCTCACCACAGGGTATTGAAGCTTTCTTT
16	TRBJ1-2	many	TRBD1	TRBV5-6	CASSAERRTGVPGYTF	TGTGCCAGCAGCGCCGAACGCCGGACAGGGGTGCCTGGCTACACCTTC
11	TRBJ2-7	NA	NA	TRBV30	CAWSQTYEQYF	TGTGCCTGGAGTCAAACCTACGAGCAGTACTTC
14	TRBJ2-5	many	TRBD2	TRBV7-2	CASSAGTSGETQYF	TGTGCCAGCAGCGCAGGGACTAGCGGAGAGACCCAGTACTTC
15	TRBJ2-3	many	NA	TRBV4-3	CASSQEIRGTDTQYF	TGCGCCAGCAGCCAAGAGATTCGGGGCACAGATACGCAGTATTTT
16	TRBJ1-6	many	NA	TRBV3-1	CASSPTGGEVNSPLHF	TGTGCCAGCAGCCCGACGGGGGGGGAAGTAAATTCACCCCTCCACTTT
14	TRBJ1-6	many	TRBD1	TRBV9	CASSPTQGVSPLHF	TGTGCCAGCAGCCCTACTCAGGGGGTTTCACCCCTCCACTTT
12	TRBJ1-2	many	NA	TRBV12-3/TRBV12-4	CASSLSDYGYTF	TGTGCCAGCAGTTTAAGCGACTATGGCTACACCTTC
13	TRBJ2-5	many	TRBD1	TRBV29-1	CSVGDRYQETQYF	TGCAGCGTTGGGGACAGGTACCAAGAGACCCAGTACTTC
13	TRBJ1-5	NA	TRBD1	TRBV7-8	CASSPGQGEPQHF	TGTGCCAGTAGCCCAGGACAGGGTGAGCCCCAGCATTTT
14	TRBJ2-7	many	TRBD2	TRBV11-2	CASSLNLAGAEQYF	TGTGCCAGCAGCTTAAACTTAGCGGGGGCAGAGCAGTACTTC
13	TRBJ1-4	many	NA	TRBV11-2	CASSLGIGEKLFF	TGTGCCAGCAGCTTAGGCATAGGGGAAAAACTGTTTTTT
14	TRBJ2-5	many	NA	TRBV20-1	CSARVGGGEETQYF	TGCAGTGCTAGAGTAGGGGGGGGCGAAGAGACCCAGTACTTC
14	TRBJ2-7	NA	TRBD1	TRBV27	CASSWGQSSYEQYF	TGTGCCAGCAGTTGGGGACAGAGCTCCTACGAGCAGTACTTC
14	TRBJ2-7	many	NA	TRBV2	CATVIDPSVDEQYF	TGTGCCACCGTTATTGACCCCTCAGTCGACGAGCAGTACTTC
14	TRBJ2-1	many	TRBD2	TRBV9	CASSVAGGSNEQFF	TGTGCCAGCAGCGTAGCGGGAGGTAGCAATGAGCAGTTCTTC